The sequence of this T cell receptor beta chain was determined in a study of T cell responses to AZD1222 COVID-19 vaccine. Study-level results: White British donors predominated, females outnumbered males, and clonal diversity was possibly underestimated. Seropositive status at baseline applied to only five to seven AZD1222 recipients.

Per germline, CDR1 LGHNA and CDR2 YSLEER. V was clipped by 1 base and J by 6 bases, with 13 bases between them. The CDR3 runs 15 residues. The repertoire was sequenced with immunoSEQ multiplex PCR; TCRdb's copy has only in-frame clones and lacks some. The table shows some 140,000 clones, with 70% to 90% occurring only once. Notes on this clone: No antigen is known for it.

Sequenced here: peripheral blood, sampled on day 0 of MenACWY control vaccination. The clonotype comes from an adult in good health. The rearrangement uses TRBV4-3 and TRBJ2-1; tentative D call: TRBD2 (5 bases). The CDR3 reads CASSQVEGRGNEQFF. The CDR3 nucleotides are TGCGCCAGCAGCCAAGTTGAGGGTCGAGGCAATGAGCAGTTCTTC.